Below are 17 T cell receptor beta chains sequenced from a single sample in a study of cytomegalovirus exposure and HLA in healthy donors. The study ran its PCR with 60 Vbeta and 13 Jbeta primers. Profiled with immunoSEQ multiplex PCR; TCRdb holds only in-frame clones, not every one. Among over 150,000 clones listed, about three quarters were seen once. Sequencing was carried out using PBMCs. The receptors here all came from a woman in her sixties or seventies in good health and CMV-seropositive.

V usage is TRBV10-3 and J usage is TRBJ1-1; D remains unclear. The ends were cut back, 9 bases at V and 1 base at J, with 9 bases in the middle. The germline V gene has CDR1 ENHRY and CDR2 SYGVKD. CDR3 size: 12 residues. The CDR3 spells CAILRGNTEAFF. For the CDR3, the DNA is TGTGCCATTTTGCGAGGGAACACTGAAGCTTTCTTT.

The table lists this clone with a count of one. The J gene is TRBJ1-5, the V gene TRBV30, with D tentatively TRBD1 (6 bases). CDR1 and CDR2 from the germline V gene are GTSNPN and SVGIG (reference sequence). This CDR3 spans 13 amino acids. Between the trimmed V and J ends, which lost 3 bases and 3 bases, there was a span of 9 bases. The CDR3 sequence is CAWRQGPNQPQHF. The DNA of the CDR3 is TGTGCCTGGAGACAGGGTCCCAATCAGCCCCAGCATTTT. The full variable domain, completed using reference TRBV30 and TRBJ1-5, is SQTIHQWPATLVQPVGSPLSLECTVEGTSNPNLYWYRQAAGRGLQLLFYSVGIGQISSEVPQNLSASRPQDRQFILSSKKLLLSDSGFYLCAWRQGPNQPQHFGDGTRLSIL.

The CDR3 region is CASSGEGGETQYF. CDR3 DNA sequence: TGTGCCAGCAGTGGGGAGGGTGGGGAGACCCAGTACTTC. The V call is TRBV2, the J call TRBJ2-5; TRBD2 matches 7 bases. The V gene's germline CDR1 is SNHLY and CDR2 FYNNEI. This CDR3 contains 13 residues. Trimming cost V 4 bases and J 5 bases; bases outside gene matches: 4. Drawing the rest from reference TRBV2 and TRBJ2-5, the complete variable domain is EPEVTQTPSHQVTQMGQEVILRCVPISNHLYFYWYRQILGQKVEFLVSFYNNEISEKSEIFDDQFSVERPDGSNFTLKIRSTKLEDSAMYFCASSGEGGETQYFGPGTRLLVL.

The chain employs TRBV5-4 and TRBJ1-4, with D possibly TRBD1 on 5 matching bases. Germline CDR1 SGHNT, CDR2 YYREEE (reference sequence). V was pared by 0 bases and J by 7 bases, with 13 bases between. The CDR3 totals 15 residues. CDR3 sequence reads: CASSLEGARTEKLFF. DNA for the CDR3: TGTGCCAGCAGCTTGGAAGGGGCGCGTACTGAAAAACTGTTTTTT.

V usage is TRBV5-1 and J usage is TRBJ1-5; no firm D call. The germline V gene has CDR1 SGHRS and CDR2 YFSETQ. V lost 5 bases to trimming and J lost 8 bases, with 11 bases between them. This CDR3 contains 12 residues. CDR3 sequence (DNA): TGCGCCAGCAGGAAAAAGAGGGAGCCCCAGCATTTT. Its protein product is CASRKKREPQHF.

The V and J genes are TRBV10-1 and TRBJ2-7; 10 bases match TRBD1. CDR1 is WNHNN and CDR2 is SYGVQD in the germline V gene (reference sequence). After removal of 7 bases from V and 2 bases from J, the junction contained 20 bases not matched to a gene. CDR3 size: 19 residues. The DNA for the CDR3 is TGCGCCAGCAATACTGCCGGGACAGGGGAGCTGCGCAGACCCTACGAGCAGTACTTC. Translating it yields CASNTAGTGELRRPYEQYF.

This clone was found once. The rearrangement links TRBV7-2 to TRBJ2-3; possible D gene TRBD1, 7 bases. Germline V gene lookup returns CDR1 SGHTA and CDR2 FQGNSA. The CDR3 extends over 16 amino acids. V was pared by 4 bases and J by 5 bases, with 19 bases between. The CDR3 DNA sequence: TGTGCCAGCAGCTCCCGGGACGCAGGGGGACTAGATACGCAGTATTTT. It codes for CASSSRDAGGLDTQYF.

The rearrangement uses TRBV4-2 and TRBJ2-1; maybe TRBD1 (5 bases). The germline CDR1 and CDR2 sequences are LGHNA and YNFKEQ. Trimming removed 3 bases from V and 1 base from J, with 13 bases in between. This CDR3 has 16 residues. CDR3 loop: CASSQSRTPSYNEQFF. In DNA form, the CDR3 reads TGTGCCAGCAGCCAGAGTAGGACACCGTCCTACAATGAGCAGTTCTTC.

The chain links TRBV5-4 to TRBJ2-3; 10 nucleotides agree with TRBD2. The CDR3 spans 15 residues. Germline loops: CDR1 SGHNT, CDR2 YYREEE (reference sequence). Germline trimming cut 4 bases from V and 2 bases from J; bases unmatched to any gene: 4. The CDR3 nucleotides are TGTGCCAGCAGCCATAGCGGGGGGCACACAGATACGCAGTATTTT. It codes for CASSHSGGHTDTQYF.

J is TRBJ2-5 and V is TRBV25-1, with TRBD1 as a possible D gene (6 bases). The DNA end favors TRBJ2-7, so the J call may be wrong. Germline V gene sequence: CDR1 MGHDK, CDR2 SYGVNS. The CDR3 loop spans 14 amino acids. CDR3: CASSLGTLLYEQYF. In DNA, the CDR3 is TGTGCCAGCAGTCTCGGGACACTTCTTTACGAGCAGTACTTC.

The V call is TRBV7-8, the J call TRBJ2-5, with TRBD1 matching 7 bases. CDR3 length: 16 amino acids. V dropped 2 bases and J dropped 4; count of bases not matched to a gene: 10. Germline V gene data show CDR1 as SGHVS and CDR2 as FQNEAQ. This CDR3 reads CASSLRGPLGRETQYF. The DNA for the CDR3 is TGTGCCAGCAGCTTAAGGGGGCCCCTAGGAAGAGAGACCCAGTACTTC.

The chain carries TRBV12-5 and TRBJ1-1, with no clear D. The CDR3 runs 13 residues. V lost 3 bases to trimming and J lost 3 bases, with 8 bases between them. Germline V lookup: CDR1 LGHNT, CDR2 FRNRAP. CDR3 nucleotide sequence: TGTGCTAGTGGTTTAAGGGAGGACACTGAAGCTTTCTTT. As protein: CASGLREDTEAFF.

The chain links TRBV19 to TRBJ2-5, with TRBD1 identical over 7 bases. The end of the DNA aligns better with TRBJ2-7, so the J call may be wrong. Germline loops: CDR1 LNHDA, CDR2 SQIVND (reference sequence). The CDR3 runs 13 residues. The CDR3 reads CASSRDSSYEQYF. The CDR3 DNA sequence: TGTGCCAGTAGTAGGGACAGTTCCTACGAGCAGTACTTC.

V gene TRBV7-9 combines with J gene TRBJ2-7; no firm D call. This CDR3 is 12 amino acids long. Trimming took 10 bases from V and 2 from J, leaving 12 bases between them. Germline CDR1 and CDR2: SEHNR and FQNEAQ (reference sequence). The CDR3 DNA reads TGTGCCACCTCTGACACAGCCTACGAGCAGTACTTC. Amino acids: CATSDTAYEQYF.

A word on this clone: A read error may account for a junction end that differs from germline. The V call is TRBV7-3, the J call TRBJ2-6; TRBD1 might be the D (5 bases). The germline CDR1 and CDR2 sequences are SGHTA and FQGTGA. The CDR3 runs 18 residues. CDR3 nucleotides: TGTGCCAGCAGCTTAATGGCAGTACCACGCTCTGGGGCCAACGGCCTGACTTTC. Translating gives CASSLMAVPRSGANGLTF. The full variable domain, rest sourced from reference TRBV7-3 and TRBJ2-6, is GAGVSQTPSNKVTEKGKYVELRCDPISGHTALYWYRQSLGQGPEFLIYFQGTGAADDSGLPNDRFFAVRPEGSVSTLKIQRTERGDSAVYLCASSLMAVPRSGANGLTFGAGSRLTVL.

The chain combines TRBV30 with TRBJ1-5; TRBD1 aligns across 8 bases. This CDR3 spans 15 amino acids. After removal of 1 base from V and 4 bases from J, the junction contained 6 bases not matched to a gene. CDR1 GTSNPN and CDR2 SVGIG come from the germline V gene (reference sequence). The CDR3 spells CAWSDGQGGNQPQHF. The CDR3 DNA reads as TGTGCCTGGAGTGACGGACAGGGTGGGAATCAGCCCCAGCATTTT.

This chain connects TRBV6-5 to TRBJ1-1; the match to TRBD1 covers 8 bases. The junction had 7 bases not matched to a gene; V was cut back by 4 bases and J by 0 bases. The CDR3 length is 16 residues. Per germline, CDR1 MNHEY and CDR2 SVGAGI. The chain's CDR3 is CASSSPPDRVNTEAFF. The CDR3 nucleotides read TGTGCCAGCAGTTCCCCACCGGACAGGGTGAACACTGAAGCTTTCTTT.